These 8 T cell receptor beta chains came from one sample sequenced in a study of T-cell reconstitution after alpha-beta-depleted transplantation in children. Library preparation (for TCRbeta) was performed with unique molecular identifiers. TCRdb re-called the PCR reads through MiXCR, storing one row per CDR3 protein. The sample lists approximately 150,000 distinct CDR3 sequences, 8.8% occurring once. The sample in question was PBMCs, mostly from graft donor cells, obtained 180 days after TCRalphabeta/CD19-depleted stem cell transplant. The receptors here all came from a female patient aged 2-9 years who had a stem cell transplant for congenital amegakaryocytic thrombocytopenia, so the T cells may come from the graft donor.

This clonotype was seen more than once but under ten times. The rearrangement uses TRBV14 and TRBJ2-2; D not resolved. The V gene's germline CDR1 is SGHDN and CDR2 FVKESK. This CDR3 spans 15 amino acids. The ends were cut back, 0 bases at V and 3 bases at J, with 8 bases in the middle. DNA of the CDR3: TGTGCCAGCAGCCAAGAAACGAGTTACACCGGGGAGCTGTTTTTT. Protein sequence: CASSQETSYTGELFF.

V and J are TRBV30 and TRBJ1-2; D ambiguous. The V gene's germline CDR1 is GTSNPN and CDR2 SVGIG (reference sequence). The V gene lost 1 base and the J gene lost 3 bases, with 9 bases spanning the gap. This CDR3 spans 13 amino acids. The CDR3 protein is CAWSGWAYYGYTF. The CDR3 DNA reads TGTGCCTGGAGTGGGTGGGCATACTATGGCTACACCTTC.

This clonotype was detected a few times. CDR3 protein: CASRLAGGGETQYF. CDR3 nucleotides: TGTGCCAGTAGACTAGCGGGAGGGGGGGAGACCCAGTACTTC. The V call is TRBV19, the J call TRBJ2-5, with 13 nucleotides matching TRBD2. Germline lookup yields CDR1 LNHDA and CDR2 SQIVND (reference sequence). CDR3 size: 14 residues. V lost 6 bases, J lost 5 bases, and 3 bases stayed unmatched.

This clonotype was found a few times. This chain joins TRBV19 and TRBJ2-2; D uncertain. The germline gives CDR1 LNHDA, CDR2 SQIVND (reference sequence). The ends were cut back, 7 bases at V and 7 bases at J, with 10 bases in the middle. CDR3 length: 12 amino acids. CDR3 sequence (DNA): TGTGCCAGTATGAAGGAGATCGGGGAGCTGTTTTTT. Protein sequence: CASMKEIGELFF.

A few counts support this clonotype. The chain couples TRBV7-2 to TRBJ2-3, with unresolved D. V dropped 4 bases and J dropped 7 bases, with 12 bases sitting between them. Germline V gene sequence: CDR1 SGHTA, CDR2 FQGNSA. The length of the CDR3 is 13 residues. The CDR3: CASSSRVEYTQYF. Here the CDR3 DNA reads TGTGCCAGCAGCTCCCGGGTCGAGTATACGCAGTATTTT.

This clonotype was detected many times. CDR3 in DNA: TGTGCCAGCTCCGGGAGAAGAAATTACGAGCAGTACTTC. Its translation: CASSGRRNYEQYF. The gene calls are TRBV18 and TRBJ2-7; D is perhaps TRBD2 (6 bases). V lost 6 bases, J lost 4 bases, and 13 bases lay in between. CDR1 is KGHSH and CDR2 is LQKENI in the germline V gene. There are 13 residues in the CDR3.

This clonotype was counted ten times or more. The chain is built from TRBV27 and TRBJ1-4; tentative D call: TRBD1 (5 bases). The germline V gene has CDR1 MNHEY and CDR2 SMNVEV (reference sequence). Trimming shortened V by 2 bases and J by 4 bases, and 11 bases separated the two germline ends. The CDR3 has 15 amino acids. The CDR3 DNA sequence: TGTGCCAGCAGTTTACGGGGCCGAGGTAATGAAAAACTGTTTTTT. This codes for CASSLRGRGNEKLFF.

This rearrangement joins TRBV20-1 to TRBJ1-1; no definite D call. V lost 4 bases and J 0 bases, leaving 6 bases between the germline ends. This CDR3 comprises 12 residues. Germline CDR1 reads DFQATT; CDR2 reads SNEGSKA (reference sequence). Here the CDR3 reads CSANYLNTEAFF. CDR3 bases: TGCAGTGCTAACTACTTGAACACTGAAGCTTTCTTT.